The sample holds a few counts of the clone carrying this T cell receptor (beta chain). As yet, its antigen is unknown. The data were taken from a study of CD8+ T cells in alopecia areata. Study-wide findings and caveats: Numerous clones, expanded in lesions, remained in scalp and blood during tofacitinib. The study found tofacitinib significantly decreased scalp clonality and expanded CD8+ clones among the top 100. Patients shared TCRs less clearly than mice did, possibly for HLA-related reasons.

RNA was extracted and reverse transcribed into cDNA as the sequencing template. This table comes from immunoSEQ multiplex PCR, and its TCRdb copy is limited to in-frame clones, with some not included. Of about 210,000 clones in the sample, around three fifths are singletons; the top ten hold 1.5% to 2%. Germline V lookup: CDR1 SQVTM, CDR2 ANQGSEA. This CDR3 has 15 residues. V lost 5 bases and J 0 bases, leaving 15 bases between the germline ends. Treatment indicated: oral pan-JAK inhibitor, 5-10 mg twice daily. This specimen was CD4+ T cells sorted from blood, taken at week 4, from a patient treated with tofacitinib. This clonotype originated in a human donor with alopecia areata. The chain employs TRBV29-1 and TRBJ2-3, with D possibly matching TRBD1 (5 bases). The CDR3 loop reads CSVYGRTTSTDTQYF. In DNA form, the CDR3 reads TGCAGCGTTTACGGCCGGACAACTAGCACAGATACGCAGTATTTT.